The 31 T cell receptor beta chains reported below all come from one sample, sequenced in a study of neurological immune-mediated disorders. TCRdb re-called the 5' RACE reads through MiXCR, storing one row per CDR3 protein. The sample yields roughly 76,000 distinct CDR3 sequences, 11% to 15% seen once. The sequenced sample consisted of PBMCs. The receptors originated from a woman between 45 and 65 years old in good health.

Comment on this clonotype: It may be a read error: a sequence one base away is much more abundant. The genes are TRBV28 and TRBJ2-7; 11 nucleotides align to TRBD2. The CDR3 sequence is 15 residues long. CDR1 is MDHEN, CDR2 SYDVKM, per germline. Trimming at V came to 6 bases and at J to 4 bases, leaving 8 bases not matched to a gene. CDR3 amino acids: CASRDIAGGCYEQYF. The CDR3 coding sequence is TGTGCCAGCAGAGACATAGCGGGGGGGTGTTACGAGCAGTACTTC.

This clonotype was seen repeatedly, ten times or more. The rearrangement joins TRBV30 to TRBJ2-1, with 11 bases identical to TRBD2. This CDR3 contains 18 residues. Germline trimming cut 0 bases from V and 0 bases from J; bases unmatched to any gene: 7. Germline assignment: CDR1 GTSNPN and CDR2 SVGIG (reference sequence). The CDR3 region has the DNA TGTGCCTGGAGTGTAATTAGCGGGAGGGTTAGCTCCTACAATGAGCAGTTCTTC. It yields the protein CAWSVISGRVSSYNEQFF. The variable domain in full, with the rest retrieved from reference TRBV30 and TRBJ2-1, is SQTIHQWPATLVQPVGSPLSLECTVEGTSNPNLYWYRQAAGRGLQLLFYSVGIGQISSEVPQNLSASRPQDRQFILSSKKLLLSDSGFYLCAWSVISGRVSSYNEQFFGPGTRLTVL.

This clonotype appeared many times. This chain joins TRBV20-1 and TRBJ2-1, with TRBD2 matching 9 bases. CDR3 size: 17 residues. Trimming removed 0 bases from V and 0 bases from J; junction bases left unmatched: 6. CDR1 is DFQATT, CDR2 SNEGSKA, per germline (reference sequence). The DNA for the CDR3 is TGCAGTGCTAGAGATCGGAGCGGGAGGTACTCCTACAATGAGCAGTTCTTC. Protein product: CSARDRSGRYSYNEQFF.

The table lists this clonotype with many counts. The J gene is TRBJ1-1, the V gene TRBV12-3 or TRBV12-4; weak D call: TRBD1 (6 bases). Trimming took off 1 base at V and 0 bases at J, with 12 bases between the two ends. This CDR3 is built from 16 residues. The CDR3 spells CASSLGGLTMNTEAFF. CDR3 nucleotide sequence: TGTGCCAGCAGTTTAGGGGGGCTCACTATGAACACTGAAGCTTTCTTT.

This clonotype was picked up many times. This rearrangement joins TRBV5-1 to TRBJ1-6, with D uncertain. The V end was cut by 5 bases, the J end by 8 bases, with 14 bases between. The CDR3 runs 14 residues. Germline lookup yields CDR1 SGHRS and CDR2 YFSETQ. Here the CDR3 DNA reads TGCGCCAGCAGTTTGACTAGCGCGGATTCACCCCTCCACTTT. Translated, it gives CASSLTSADSPLHF.

In its sample, this clonotype was seen many times. The rearrangement joins TRBV20-1 to TRBJ2-1; 7 bases are shared with TRBD2. This CDR3 contains 16 residues. CDR1 and CDR2 from the germline V gene are DFQATT and SNEGSKA (reference sequence). V shed 0 bases and J 2 bases; nucleotides not matched to a gene: 7. Here the CDR3 DNA reads TGCAGTGCTAGAGATCGGGACGGGACTACCTACAATGAGCAGTTCTTC. It codes for CSARDRDGTTYNEQFF.

In its sample, this clonotype was seen many times. The chain couples TRBV20-1 to TRBJ2-4; TRBD1 aligns across 11 bases. The trim removed 5 bases at V and 2 bases at J, leaving 5 bases unmatched. The length of the CDR3 is 15 residues. Looked up from germline, CDR1 is DFQATT and CDR2 is SNEGSKA (reference sequence). This chain's CDR3 is CSALGTGGTKNIQYF. The CDR3 DNA reads as TGCAGTGCTCTAGGGACAGGGGGAACCAAAAACATTCAGTACTTC.

This clonotype was detected many times. The CDR3 nucleotides are TGCAGTGCTAAAAAGGAACAGGGGGCTATCGGGGAGCTGTTTTTT. Translating it yields CSAKKEQGAIGELFF. The rearrangement joins TRBV20-1 to TRBJ2-2; 9 bases agree with TRBD1. V shed 4 bases, J shed 7 bases, and the junction held 10 bases outside the gene matches. CDR1 and CDR2 (germline): DFQATT, SNEGSKA (reference sequence). The CDR3 contains 15 residues.

As regards this clonotype: This may be a read error: a much more frequent sequence differs by one nucleotide. V gene TRBV5-1 combines with J gene TRBJ2-5; D ambiguous. This CDR3 is built from 12 residues. Germline V gene data show CDR1 as SGHRS and CDR2 as YFSETQ. This CDR3 reads CTSSAPQETQYF. Written as DNA, the CDR3 is TGCACCAGCAGCGCCCCCCAAGAGACCCAGTACTTC.

The table lists this clonotype with many counts. This chain joins TRBV28 and TRBJ1-2; D unclear. Looked up from germline, CDR1 is MDHEN and CDR2 is SYDVKM. Trimming removed 4 bases at V and 0 bases at J, with 9 bases between. There are 14 residues in the CDR3. CDR3 amino acids: CASSSAGANYGYTF. DNA of the CDR3: TGTGCCAGCAGTTCCGCCGGGGCTAACTATGGCTACACCTTC.

This clonotype was detected many times. The J gene is TRBJ1-1, the V gene TRBV7-2; D is unresolved. Deletions cut 5 bases from V and 5 bases from J, with 15 bases between. Germline loops: CDR1 SGHTA, CDR2 FQGNSA. CDR3 length: 14 amino acids. The CDR3 here is CASSPYAGRTEAFF. DNA for the CDR3: TGTGCCAGCAGCCCCTATGCGGGCAGGACTGAAGCTTTCTTT.

This sequence joins TRBV5-1 and TRBJ2-5, with D perhaps assigned TRBD1 or TRBD2 (5 bases each). V lost 2 bases, J lost 5 bases, and 16 bases lay in between. The CDR3 contains 15 residues. Germline CDR1 is SGHRS and CDR2 is YFSETQ. CDR3 sequence: CASSFGTAEGETQYF. For the CDR3, the DNA is TGCGCCAGCAGCTTTGGGACCGCCGAGGGGGAGACCCAGTACTTC.

This clonotype was counted many times. CDR3 nucleotide sequence: TGCAGCGTTGGAGCCAGGGGTCAGCCCCAGCATTTT. Residues: CSVGARGQPQHF. The V and J genes are TRBV29-1 and TRBJ1-5; D perhaps matches TRBD1 (6 bases). CDR1 SQVTM and CDR2 ANQGSEA come from the germline V gene. V was clipped by 4 bases and J by 6 bases, with 10 bases between them. CDR3 length: 12 amino acids. The full variable domain, with the rest looked up from reference TRBV29-1 and TRBJ1-5, is SAVISQKPSRDICQRGTSLTIQCQVDSQVTMMFWYRQQPGQSLTLIATANQGSEATYESGFVIDKFPISRPNLTFSTLTVSNMSPEDSSIYLCSVGARGQPQHFGDGTRLSIL.

This clonotype was found many times. The CDR3 DNA follows: TGTGCCAGCAGCTCTGGGACCAGCAGGAATGAGCAGTTCTTC. Amino acid sequence: CASSSGTSRNEQFF. V gene TRBV5-4 combines with J gene TRBJ2-1; D assignment may be TRBD1 or TRBD2 (5 bases each). The CDR3 sequence is 14 residues long. V shed 3 bases and J shed 7 bases, with 14 bases lying between them. The germline V gene encodes CDR1 SGHNT and CDR2 YYREEE (reference sequence).

This clonotype was counted at least ten times. The chain employs TRBV20-1 and TRBJ2-1; TRBD2 aligns across 10 bases. This CDR3 comprises 15 residues. V gave up 0 bases and J gave up 3 bases; unmatched junction bases: 2. The germline V gene encodes CDR1 DFQATT and CDR2 SNEGSKA (reference sequence). The CDR3 loop reads CSARDGTSDYNEQFF. For the CDR3, the DNA is TGCAGTGCTAGAGACGGGACTAGCGACTACAATGAGCAGTTCTTC.

This clonotype was seen at least ten times. This chain uses TRBV5-1 with TRBJ2-7; possible D gene TRBD1, 6 bases. Germline assignment: CDR1 SGHRS and CDR2 YFSETQ. The CDR3 runs 12 residues. Trimming left V 4 bases short and J 5 bases short, with 10 bases between. CDR3 protein: CASSTGPNEQYF. In nucleotides, the CDR3 is TGCGCCAGCAGCACAGGGCCGAACGAGCAGTACTTC.

This clonotype has at least ten counts. The V call is TRBV20-1, the J call TRBJ2-7; TRBD1 agrees at 9 bases. Germline CDR1 reads DFQATT; CDR2 reads SNEGSKA (reference sequence). The CDR3 is made up of 13 amino acids. DNA of the CDR3: TGCAGCACCTCGGGACAGGGTTTCTACGAGCAGTACTTC. Translating gives CSTSGQGFYEQYF.

This clonotype was recorded many times. The chain uses TRBV29-1 and TRBJ2-3; possibly TRBD2 for D (6 bases). Trimming left V 8 bases short and J 1 base short, with 13 bases between. The germline V gene encodes CDR1 SQVTM and CDR2 ANQGSEA. There are 13 residues in the CDR3. The CDR3 DNA sequence: TGCAGCCTCAGAGTAGCGGGCACAGATACGCAGTATTTT. Translating it yields CSLRVAGTDTQYF.

This clonotype has just a few counts. The chain joins TRBV5-1 to TRBJ1-4; tentative D call: TRBD1 (6 bases). CDR3 length: 15 residues. The V and J ends lost 4 bases and 4 bases respectively, with 14 bases between them. Germline CDR1 reads SGHRS; CDR2 reads YFSETQ. DNA for the CDR3: TGCGCCAGCAGCAACCCACAGGGAAATAATGAAAAACTGTTTTTT. It translates to CASSNPQGNNEKLFF.

This clonotype was picked up many times. The J gene is TRBJ2-7, the V gene TRBV7-2; no reliable D call. The germline V gene has CDR1 SGHTA and CDR2 FQGNSA. Trimming stripped 0 bases from V and 1 base from J, with 10 bases between. The CDR3 consists of 15 residues. This CDR3 reads CASSLAFDISYEQYF. CDR3 sequence (DNA): TGTGCCAGCAGCTTAGCGTTCGACATTTCCTACGAGCAGTACTTC. The full variable domain, completed using reference TRBV7-2 and TRBJ2-7, is GAGVSQSPSNKVTEKGKDVELRCDPISGHTALYWYRQSLGQGLEFLIYFQGNSAPDKSGLPSDRFSAERTGGSVSTLTIQRTQQEDSAVYLCASSLAFDISYEQYFGPGTRLTVT.

In its sample, this clonotype was seen many times. This sequence joins TRBV14 and TRBJ1-1; 7 bases agree with TRBD1. The J segment lost 0 bases and the V segment lost 3 bases, leaving 13 bases of the junction unmatched. CDR1 SGHDN and CDR2 FVKESK come from the germline V gene. CDR3 length equals 18 residues. CDR3 region: CASSHLSFTGDMNTEAFF. Here the CDR3 DNA reads TGTGCCAGCAGCCACCTCTCGTTCACAGGGGACATGAACACTGAAGCTTTCTTT.

The table lists this clonotype with many counts. The gene calls are TRBV5-1 and TRBJ2-3; possibly TRBD2 for D (5 bases). Germline CDR1 SGHRS, CDR2 YFSETQ. V lost 4 bases, J lost 2 bases, and 11 bases lay in between. The CDR3 has 14 amino acids. DNA for the CDR3: TGCGCCAGCAGCCCGAGCGGCTACACAGATACGCAGTATTTT. Protein: CASSPSGYTDTQYF.

Turning to this clonotype: Being one base from a much bigger clone, this may be a read error. The chain joins TRBV5-1 to TRBJ1-4, with 7 bases fitting TRBD1. This CDR3 comprises 15 residues. The germline V gene has CDR1 SGHRS and CDR2 YFSETQ. The CDR3 bases are TGCGCCAACAGCTTGGCTCCAGGGGGAATAGAAAAACTGTTTTTT. Protein: CANSLAPGGIEKLFF.

J is TRBJ1-2 and V is TRBV12-3 or TRBV12-4; possibly TRBD1 for D (6 bases). V gave up 5 bases and J gave up 6 bases, with 16 bases separating them. This CDR3 contains 14 residues. CDR3 sequence: CASSTWGRGHGYTF. In nucleotides, the CDR3 is TGTGCCAGCAGTACTTGGGGCAGGGGACATGGCTACACCTTC.

At least ten counts were recorded for this clonotype. This chain links TRBV28 with TRBJ1-2, with 9 nucleotides matching TRBD1. The CDR3 has 14 residues. Germline trimming cut 6 bases from V and 8 bases from J; bases unmatched to any gene: 10. Looked up from germline, CDR1 is MDHEN and CDR2 is SYDVKM. CDR3 sequence (DNA): TGTGCCAGCAGCACCGGGACAGGGCCACAAGGCTACACCTTC. Protein product: CASSTGTGPQGYTF.

The sample holds many counts of this clonotype. The chain uses TRBV5-4 and TRBJ1-1; TRBD1 aligns across 8 bases. Germline-derived CDR1 and CDR2 are SGHNT and YYREEE (reference sequence). Germline trimming cut 4 bases from V and 0 bases from J; bases unmatched to any gene: 8. The CDR3 sequence is 16 residues long. The CDR3 coding sequence is TGTGCCAGCAGCGGAGGGACAGGCGCCATGAACACTGAAGCTTTCTTT. Protein: CASSGGTGAMNTEAFF.

This clonotype showed up many times. This chain links TRBV10-3 with TRBJ2-2; 13 bases map to TRBD2. The CDR3 spans 15 residues. Germline assignment: CDR1 ENHRY and CDR2 SYGVKD. CDR3 in amino acids: CATSGGSRDTGELFF. DNA of the CDR3: TGTGCGACTAGCGGGGGGTCTCGGGACACCGGGGAGCTGTTTTTT.

This clonotype came up many times. The V call is TRBV11-2, the J call TRBJ1-1, with no clear D. The CDR3 is 14 amino acids. The germline gives CDR1 SGHAT, CDR2 FQNNGV. Trimming shortened V by 4 bases and J by 0 bases, and 9 bases separated the two germline ends. CDR3 residues: CASSSQDLNTEAFF. The CDR3 region has the DNA TGTGCCAGCAGCTCTCAGGATTTGAACACTGAAGCTTTCTTT.

This clonotype was seen a few times. The chain employs TRBV20-1 and TRBJ2-1; D is ambiguous. Trimming removed 6 bases at V and 3 bases at J, with 12 bases between. Per the germline V gene, CDR1 is DFQATT and CDR2 is SNEGSKA (reference sequence). This CDR3 region has 13 residues. CDR3 sequence (DNA): TGCAGTGCCCCAATAAACGTCTACAATGAGCAGTTCTTC. Its protein product is CSAPINVYNEQFF.

This clonotype was detected many times. The V gene is TRBV28, the J gene TRBJ1-1; D gene ambiguous. The V end lost 10 bases, the J end lost 0 bases, and 15 bases lay between the germline ends. Germline CDR1 reads MDHEN; CDR2 reads SYDVKM. The CDR3 is 14 amino acids. CDR3 bases: TGTGCCACCTCCAGACACGGACTGAACACTGAAGCTTTCTTT. Translation gives CATSRHGLNTEAFF.

This clonotype was detected ten times or more. V gene TRBV5-1 combines with J gene TRBJ2-3, with D perhaps matching TRBD1 (5 bases). CDR1 SGHRS and CDR2 YFSETQ come from the germline V gene. Trimming removed 0 bases from V and 3 bases from J, with 11 bases in between. The CDR3 length is 15 residues. In nucleotides, the CDR3 is TGCGCCAGCAGCTTGGTAGGGGCGCGGACAGATACGCAGTATTTT. Its protein product is CASSLVGARTDTQYF.